Following are 8 T cell receptor beta chains from one sample sequenced in a study of T cells after somatic rescue of genetic block. Sequencing used immunoSEQ multiplex PCR; TCRdb keeps in-frame clones, though not all of them. The sample holds about 15,000 clones, around 70% seen once. Input material: peripheral blood mononuclear cells (PBMCs). These receptors were collected from a man aged 18-30 years.

The chain couples TRBV9 to TRBJ2-2; 9 bases map to TRBD2. The CDR3 has 15 residues. J gave up 5 bases and V 2 bases, and 4 bases lay outside the gene matches. Germline V gene lookup returns CDR1 SGDLS and CDR2 YYNGEE. CDR3 residues: CASSVTSGLTGELFF. CDR3 nucleotides: TGTGCCAGCAGCGTGACTAGCGGACTAACCGGGGAGCTGTTTTTT.

The chain joins TRBV18 to TRBJ1-1; unclear D gene. The CDR3 is made up of 13 amino acids. V dropped 3 bases and J dropped 0 bases, with 5 bases sitting between them. From germline, CDR1 is KGHSH and CDR2 LQKENI. In DNA form, the CDR3 reads TGTGCCAGCTCACCTCAGGTGAACACTGAAGCTTTCTTT. Translating gives CASSPQVNTEAFF.

This clone came up many times. The chain joins TRBV27 to TRBJ1-2; no reliable D call. V lost 6 bases and J lost 0, with 14 bases in between. The germline V gene encodes CDR1 MNHEY and CDR2 SMNVEV (reference sequence). This CDR3 is built from 15 residues. The CDR3 coding sequence is TGTGCCAGCAGCTCCGGGCGGTCAGCTAACTATGGCTACACCTTC. This codes for CASSSGRSANYGYTF.

Details on this clone: One end of the junction does not line up with germline, which may come from a read error. The rearrangement uses TRBV7-7 and TRBJ2-5, with TRBD2 matching over 10 bases. The germline CDR1 and CDR2 sequences are SSHAT and FNYEAQ (reference sequence). The CDR3 sequence is 16 residues long. The CDR3, as DNA: TGTGCTAGCAGCTTGCAGAGCGGGAGGGCCGTAGAGACCCAGTACTTC. It specifies CASSLQSGRAVETQYF.

This sequence joins TRBV2 and TRBJ2-1; 8 bases are shared with TRBD2. Germline values: CDR1 SNHLY, CDR2 FYNNEI. J gave up 3 bases and V 6 bases, and 7 bases lay outside the gene matches. This CDR3 is 15 amino acids long. The CDR3 sequence is CASSLPGLGYNEQFF. In DNA form, the CDR3 reads TGTGCCAGCAGCCTTCCGGGACTAGGCTACAATGAGCAGTTCTTC.

The rearrangement uses TRBV14 and TRBJ2-2; no clear D gene. Germline V lookup: CDR1 SGHDN, CDR2 FVKESK. This CDR3 spans 16 amino acids. The germline V and J ends were trimmed by 2 bases and 1 base, with 11 bases remaining between them. Here the CDR3 reads CASSQLGPENTGELFF. DNA of the CDR3: TGTGCCAGCAGCCAACTGGGCCCAGAGAACACCGGGGAGCTGTTTTTT. The complete variable domain, with remaining parts taken from reference TRBV14 and TRBJ2-2, reads EAGVTQFPSHSVIEKGQTVTLRCDPISGHDNLYWYRRVMGKEIKFLLHFVKESKQDESGMPNNRFLAERTGGTYSTLKVQPAELEDSGVYFCASSQLGPENTGELFFGEGSRLTVL.

This chain joins TRBV2 and TRBJ2-5; D is uncertain. Germline V gene lookup returns CDR1 SNHLY and CDR2 FYNNEI. The CDR3 has 14 residues. Trimming took 3 bases from V and 5 from J, leaving 13 bases between them. Written as DNA, the CDR3 is TGTGCCAGCAGTGAGGTCACCTCAATCGAGACCCAGTACTTC. Amino acids: CASSEVTSIETQYF.

The genes are TRBV6-6 and TRBJ1-6; D is uncertain. Between the trimmed V and J ends, which lost 6 bases and 11 bases, there was a span of 17 bases. The CDR3 extends over 14 amino acids. Germline-derived CDR1 and CDR2 are MNHNY and SVGAGI (reference sequence). CDR3 sequence reads: CASRDGKLSTPLHF. The CDR3 DNA reads as TGTGCCAGCAGGGATGGTAAGCTGAGTACACCCCTCCACTTT.